These T cell receptor beta chains were read from a single sample in a study of T-cell memory formation after mild COVID-19. One entry per CDR3 protein results from TCRdb running MiXCR on the 5' RACE reads. The table has about 130,000 distinct CDR3 sequences, 15% to 20% seen once; the top ten hold about 14%. The sequenced sample was PBMCs or a T cell subset sorted from them (not recorded which). These TCRs come from an adult woman who had mild COVID-19 (a few samples of this study predate the infection). Cell type and time point are not known. Each CDR3 is given with its conserved first and last residue. D genes are given only for firm matches. Rows may omit the clone size; those that give it use once, few, many or a size class.

V gene: TRBV28; D gene: NA; clone size: many; J gene: TRBJ2-3; CDR3 protein: CASNPPSVLTDTQYF; CDR3 DNA: TGTGCCAGCAACCCTCCTAGCGTACTCACAGATACGCAGTATTTT
V gene: TRBV9; D gene: NA; clone size: many; J gene: TRBJ2-1; CDR3 protein: CASSVASNHNEQFF; CDR3 DNA: TGTGCCAGCAGCGTAGCGAGCAACCACAATGAGCAGTTCTTC
V gene: TRBV4-1; D gene: NA; clone size: many; J gene: TRBJ2-5; CDR3 protein: CASSPGAANRETQYF; CDR3 DNA: TGCGCCAGCAGCCCTGGGGCGGCTAACCGAGAGACCCAGTACTTC
V gene: TRBV11-1; D gene: TRBD2; clone size: few; J gene: TRBJ2-7; CDR3 protein: CASSLTSDGAYEQYF; CDR3 DNA: TGTGCCAGCAGTTTGACTAGCGACGGGGCCTACGAGCAGTACTTC
V gene: TRBV19; D gene: NA; clone size: NA; J gene: TRBJ2-3; CDR3 protein: CASSIPGHSTDTQYF; CDR3 DNA: TGTGCCAGTAGTATCCCAGGGCATAGCACAGATACGCAGTATTTT
V gene: TRBV5-6; D gene: NA; clone size: few; J gene: TRBJ2-7; CDR3 protein: CAGSLKGRATYEQYF; CDR3 DNA: TGTGCCGGCAGCTTGAAGGGCAGGGCCACCTACGAGCAGTACTTC
V gene: TRBV7-7; D gene: TRBD2; clone size: NA; J gene: TRBJ2-2; CDR3 protein: CASSEGLAGKTGELFF; CDR3 DNA: TGTGCTAGCAGCGAGGGACTAGCGGGAAAAACCGGGGAGCTGTTTTTT
V gene: TRBV7-9; D gene: TRBD2; clone size: few; J gene: TRBJ2-5; CDR3 protein: CASSPGTSGRAHETQYF; CDR3 DNA: TGTGCCAGCAGCCCCGGGACTAGCGGGAGGGCCCACGAGACCCAGTACTTC
V gene: TRBV7-9; D gene: NA; clone size: NA; J gene: TRBJ2-3; CDR3 protein: CASSARLGKTDTQYF; CDR3 DNA: TGTGCCAGCAGCGCCCGACTAGGGAAGACAGATACGCAGTATTTT
V gene: TRBV7-6; D gene: TRBD2; clone size: few; J gene: TRBJ2-1; CDR3 protein: CASSFGTSGGSEQFF; CDR3 DNA: TGTGCCAGCAGCTTCGGGACTAGCGGGGGGAGTGAGCAGTTCTTC
V gene: TRBV12-3/TRBV12-4; D gene: TRBD2; clone size: NA; J gene: TRBJ2-2; CDR3 protein: CASSRTSGSSTGELFF; CDR3 DNA: TGTGCCAGCAGCCGGACTAGCGGGAGTTCCACCGGGGAGCTGTTTTTT
V gene: TRBV5-1; D gene: TRBD2; clone size: NA; J gene: TRBJ2-3; CDR3 protein: CASSIGLAGSTDTQYF; CDR3 DNA: TGCGCCAGCAGCATCGGACTAGCGGGGAGCACAGATACGCAGTATTTT
V gene: TRBV6-2/TRBV6-3; D gene: TRBD1; clone size: NA; J gene: TRBJ2-7; CDR3 protein: CASSPRTGRPYEQYF; CDR3 DNA: TGTGCCAGCAGTCCCCGGACAGGGAGACCCTACGAGCAGTACTTC
V gene: TRBV15; D gene: TRBD2; clone size: NA; J gene: TRBJ2-5; CDR3 protein: CATSRDLRTSPQETQYF; CDR3 DNA: TGTGCCACCAGCAGAGATCTTAGGACTAGTCCCCAGGAGACCCAGTACTTC
V gene: TRBV12-3/TRBV12-4; D gene: TRBD1; clone size: few; J gene: TRBJ2-1; CDR3 protein: CASSLRQGRNEQFF; CDR3 DNA: TGTGCCAGCAGTTTGCGACAGGGGAGGAATGAGCAGTTCTTC
V gene: TRBV21-1; D gene: NA; clone size: NA; J gene: TRBJ1-5; CDR3 protein: CASSRVQGHSNQPQHF; CDR3 DNA: TGTGCCAGCAGCAGAGTACAGGGTCATAGCAATCAGCCCCAGCATTTT
V gene: TRBV6-1; D gene: NA; clone size: NA; J gene: TRBJ1-1; CDR3 protein: CASRSSHRLSNTEAFF; CDR3 DNA: TGTGCCAGCAGATCTAGTCACAGACTTTCGAACACTGAAGCTTTCTTT
V gene: TRBV7-6; D gene: TRBD2; clone size: NA; J gene: TRBJ2-1; CDR3 protein: CASSLPPGLAGTLYNEQFF; CDR3 DNA: TGTGCCAGCAGCCTCCCCCCGGGACTAGCGGGGACCCTTTACAATGAGCAGTTCTTC
V gene: TRBV6-5; D gene: NA; clone size: few; J gene: TRBJ1-3; CDR3 protein: CASSYSGNSGNTIYF; CDR3 DNA: TGTGCCAGCAGTTACTCGGGTAACTCTGGAAACACCATATATTTT
V gene: TRBV29-1; D gene: TRBD2; clone size: NA; J gene: TRBJ2-7; CDR3 protein: CSVEDSGTSGYEQYF; CDR3 DNA: TGCAGCGTTGAAGATTCCGGGACTAGCGGTTACGAGCAGTACTTC
V gene: TRBV24-1; D gene: NA; clone size: few; J gene: TRBJ2-1; CDR3 protein: CATSDHSYNEQFF; CDR3 DNA: TGTGCCACCAGTGACCACAGCTACAATGAGCAGTTCTTC
V gene: TRBV20-1; D gene: NA; clone size: few; J gene: TRBJ2-3; CDR3 protein: CSAGTALGTDTQYF; CDR3 DNA: TGCAGTGCCGGGACCGCTTTAGGCACAGATACGCAGTATTTT
V gene: TRBV5-4; D gene: NA; clone size: NA; J gene: TRBJ2-2; CDR3 protein: CASSLGGAAGELFF; CDR3 DNA: TGTGCCAGCAGCTTGGGGGGCGCGGCCGGGGAGCTGTTTTTT
V gene: TRBV7-9; D gene: NA; clone size: few; J gene: TRBJ2-3; CDR3 protein: CASSLGRWTTDTQYF; CDR3 DNA: TGTGCCAGCAGCTTAGGTCGGTGGACCACAGATACGCAGTATTTT
V gene: TRBV12-3/TRBV12-4; D gene: TRBD2; clone size: once; J gene: TRBJ2-1; CDR3 protein: CASGGGLAYNEQFF; CDR3 DNA: TGTGCCAGCGGAGGGGGACTAGCCTACAATGAGCAGTTCTTC
V gene: TRBV10-3; D gene: TRBD2; clone size: NA; J gene: TRBJ2-1; CDR3 protein: CAISELAGSDEQFF; CDR3 DNA: TGTGCCATCAGTGAACTAGCGGGTAGTGATGAGCAGTTCTTC
V gene: TRBV11-2; D gene: NA; clone size: NA; J gene: TRBJ2-1; CDR3 protein: CASSLDAKAEQFF; CDR3 DNA: TGTGCCAGCAGCTTAGATGCCAAGGCTGAGCAGTTCTTC
V gene: TRBV6-5; D gene: TRBD1; clone size: once; J gene: TRBJ2-7; CDR3 protein: CASSGRDRVYEQYF; CDR3 DNA: TGTGCCAGCAGTGGCCGGGACAGGGTCTACGAGCAGTACTTC
V gene: TRBV25-1; D gene: NA; clone size: few; J gene: TRBJ1-1; CDR3 protein: CASSQGGSYTEAFF; CDR3 DNA: TGTGCCAGCAGTCAGGGTGGATCGTACACTGAAGCTTTCTTT